Listed here are 11 T cell receptor beta chains from one sample, sequenced in a study of cytomegalovirus exposure and HLA in healthy donors. Primers for the PCR totalled 60 Vbeta and 13 Jbeta. Sequencing used immunoSEQ multiplex PCR; TCRdb keeps in-frame clones, though not all of them. The specimen's table records 90,000 to 130,000 clones. The sample taken for sequencing was PBMCs. All receptors come from a man aged 25-45 years in good health and CMV-seronegative.

The chain employs TRBV11-3 and TRBJ2-1; TRBD2 agrees at 10 bases. The CDR3 runs to 16 residues. Trimming removed 5 bases from V and 2 bases from J; junction bases left unmatched: 6. Germline assignment: CDR1 SGHNT and CDR2 YENEEA. CDR3 sequence: CASSPPTSGPYNEQFF. DNA of the CDR3: TGTGCCAGCAGCCCCCCGACTAGCGGGCCCTACAATGAGCAGTTCTTC.

This sequence joins TRBV29-1 and TRBJ1-4; 7 bases align to TRBD1. The CDR3 covers 14 residues. V shed 6 bases and J 0 bases; nucleotides not matched to a gene: 4. Germline V CDR1 and CDR2: SQVTM, ANQGSEA. The CDR3 DNA is TGCAGCGTCCTAGGGGGCCCAACTAATGAAAAACTGTTTTTT. It yields the protein CSVLGGPTNEKLFF.

As regards this clone: The sample holds other DNA sequences that translate to the same CDR3. The chain couples TRBV11-2 to TRBJ1-1; D remains unclear. CDR1 is SGHAT and CDR2 is FQNNGV in the germline V gene. There are 15 residues in the CDR3. V was pared by 1 base and J by 0 bases, with 9 bases between. The CDR3 DNA reads as TGTGCCAGCAGCTTAGTGGGAGGCATGAACACTGAAGCTTTCTTT. Its translation is CASSLVGGMNTEAFF.

The chain carries TRBV7-9 and TRBJ2-7; TRBD1 agrees at 10 bases. CDR1 SEHNR and CDR2 FQNEAQ come from the germline V gene (reference sequence). The V and J ends lost 5 bases and 7 bases, in that order; junction bases with no gene match: 11. CDR3 size: 15 residues. CDR3 bases: TGTGCCAGCAGCCCAGGGACAGGGGTTTCGGGGGAGCAGTACTTC. Encoded protein: CASSPGTGVSGEQYF.

The chain joins TRBV5-1 to TRBJ2-1; TRBD2 matches at 15 bases. V dropped 2 bases and J dropped 8; count of bases not matched to a gene: 5. The V gene's germline CDR1 is SGHRS and CDR2 YFSETQ. The CDR3 runs to 16 residues. CDR3 bases: TGCGCCAGCAGCTTCCGGACTAGCGGGGGGGTGTATGAGCAGTTCTTC. It encodes CASSFRTSGGVYEQFF. Looking up the rest from reference TRBV5-1 and TRBJ2-1 gives the full variable domain: KAGVTQTPRYLIKTRGQQVTLSCSPISGHRSVSWYQQTPGQGLQFLFEYFSETQRNKGNFPGRFSGRQFSNSRSEMNVSTLELGDSALYLCASSFRTSGGVYEQFFGPGTRLTVL.

This chain uses TRBV5-1 with TRBJ1-1; 8 bases are shared with TRBD1. Germline V gives CDR1 SGHRS, CDR2 YFSETQ. V shed 4 bases, J shed 4 bases, and the junction held 6 bases outside the gene matches. This CDR3 region has 14 residues. In DNA form, the CDR3 reads TGCGCCAGCAGCGCTCAGGGGGCGGTCACTGAAGCTTTCTTT. Its protein is CASSAQGAVTEAFF.

The chain has TRBV7-9 and TRBJ2-3, with D perhaps matching TRBD2 (6 bases). The CDR3 has 16 residues. Germline CDR1 is SEHNR and CDR2 is FQNEAQ (reference sequence). V was trimmed by 2 bases and J by 5 bases, leaving 17 bases between them. The CDR3 region has the DNA TGTGCCAGCAGCTTATTATTCGGGGGAGACAGAGATACGCAGTATTTT. It encodes CASSLLFGGDRDTQYF.

The V call is TRBV4-2, the J call TRBJ1-2; 8 positions match TRBD1. This CDR3 is built from 14 residues. V dropped 4 bases and J dropped 4; count of bases not matched to a gene: 5. Germline V gene lookup returns CDR1 LGHNA and CDR2 YNFKEQ. The CDR3 bases are TGTGCCAGCAGCCGAACGGACAGGGCCTATGGCTACACCTTC. Its translation: CASSRTDRAYGYTF.

A remark on this clone: This CDR3 is also generated by other DNA sequences in the sample. This chain links TRBV7-6 with TRBJ2-3; TRBD2 is a possible D gene (7 bases). There are 15 residues in the CDR3. Trimming cost V 5 bases and J 2 bases, with 14 bases left between them. Germline V gives CDR1 SGHVS, CDR2 FNYEAQ. For the CDR3, the DNA is TGTGCCAGCAGCCCTCCCCGGGGGGCCACAGATACGCAGTATTTT. Its translation is CASSPPRGATDTQYF.

This chain uses TRBV5-6 with TRBJ2-3, with 7 bases lining up with TRBD1. The CDR3 covers 15 residues. The V segment lost 0 bases and the J segment 1 base; nucleotides outside the gene matches: 2. CDR1 SGHDT and CDR2 YYEEEE come from the germline V gene. The CDR3 sequence: CASSLDRGRTDTQYF. CDR3 nucleotide sequence: TGTGCCAGCAGCTTGGACAGGGGCCGCACAGATACGCAGTATTTT.

The rearrangement uses TRBV30 and TRBJ1-2; D perhaps matches TRBD1 (6 bases). The V gene's germline CDR1 is GTSNPN and CDR2 SVGIG (reference sequence). The CDR3 has 13 amino acids. V was trimmed by 7 bases and J by 8 bases, leaving 20 bases between them. In nucleotides, the CDR3 is TGTGCCTATCGGACAGCCTTCGTGGGAGGCTACACCTTC. Its translation: CAYRTAFVGGYTF.